The T cell receptor beta chain under discussion was sequenced for a study of identical twins listed by TCRdb under 2016. For context, the study as a whole: To test whether fetal clonotypes persist, the study used deep sequencing on TCR alpha and beta repertoires from monozygotic twins, unrelated adults of various ages, and cord blood. To rule out contamination, replicate twin experiments were performed at different times with different library preparation protocols.

Beyond this particular receptor, the publication reports: The excess sharing between twins in beta out-of-frame sequences was weaker because fewer shared sequences reduced the signal-to-noise ratio. Recombination models systematically underestimated out-of-frame TCR alpha sharing in monozygotic twins but agreed with sharing between unrelated individuals. Abundant cord blood beta clonotypes carried fewer insertions; young adult naive repertoires showed a weaker similar trend, while memory repertoires showed none. Because the same donors could not be followed over many years, conclusions were based on cross-sectional statistical analysis. Out-of-frame TCR alpha sequences shared between twins showed an excess of low generation-probability sequences compared with coincidental sharing between unrelated individuals. Invariant T cells such as MAIT and iNKT could partly confound zero-insertion analyses, although diverse VJ usage argued against such confounding for most clonotypes.

At the junction V is shortened by 1 base and J by 9 bases, with 6 bases in between. The CDR3, from cysteine to phenylalanine, totals 11 residues. Only the CDR3 portion is preserved as DNA: 33 bases, with reading frame beginning at the first base. All donors were healthy Caucasians. Miltenyi CD45RO+ enrichment and human naive T-cell isolation kits were used to isolate memory (CD45RO+) and naive T cells from PBMC. Points on this clonotype: The target of this receptor is not known. The record has no base qualities; no much larger clone is one base away.

The library came from 5' RACE. The sequencing machine was an Illumina HiSeq 2000. A universal primer binding site was introduced by template switching, and a unique molecular identifier was present in the final cDNA, enabling accurate counting of TCR cDNA molecules. Specific primers in the conserved constant-segment region were used to synthesize first-strand cDNA for the TCR alpha and beta chains. To control for contamination, every cDNA library was double barcoded, receiving both a SMART-Mk sample barcode and Illumina barcodes. TruSeq adapter sequences and Illumina sample barcodes were added in two successive PCR steps. The TCR alpha and beta cDNA libraries were sequenced on the Illumina HiSeq platform using custom primers. Concerning the study's data processing: MiGEC processed the raw reads to extract unique molecular identifiers, while MiXCR was used to determine the CDR3 positions. Recombination models were inferred per individual with the repgenHMM and IGoR tools using an EM algorithm. Shared clonotypes were analyzed with the tcR package in R, and sharing was normalized by the product of cloneset sizes. To study raw recombination without the effects of thymic and clonal selection, out-of-frame nonproductive sequences were analyzed. TCRdb reprocessing: public reads trimmed at Q25 with fastp, clones called with MiXCR, in-frame beta chains kept. Each entry is one CDR3 protein sequence, shown with its most common DNA and genes. Here the V and J calls rest on TCRdb's processing, not on the authors' analysis. Present in this sample are approximately 240,000 distinct CDR3 sequences, 11% to 15% of which were seen just once. The ten biggest clones cover around 8.9% of the sample.

This receptor was identified in a woman between 18 and 29 years old in good health. The sequence links TRBV12-3 or TRBV12-4 to TRBJ2-5; the D segment could be TRBD2, given 6 matching bases. What was sequenced was memory (CD45RO+) T cells sorted from blood. In light of the paper, this sample's cell subset or site label describes: CD45RO+ enriched T cells. The CDR3 region: CASSLGEAQYF. The nucleotide sequence is TGTGCCAGCAGTTTAGGGGAGGCCCAGTACTTC.